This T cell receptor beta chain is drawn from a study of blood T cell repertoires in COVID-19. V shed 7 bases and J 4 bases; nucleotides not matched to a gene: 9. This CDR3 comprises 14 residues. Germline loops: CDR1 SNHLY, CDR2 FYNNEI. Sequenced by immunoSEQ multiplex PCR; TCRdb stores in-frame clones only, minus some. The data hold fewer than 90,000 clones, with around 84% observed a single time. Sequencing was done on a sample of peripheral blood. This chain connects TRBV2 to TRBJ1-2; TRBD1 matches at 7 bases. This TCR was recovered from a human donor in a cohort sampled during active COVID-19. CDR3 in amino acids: CASIGTVGIYGYTF. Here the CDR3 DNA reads TGTGCCAGCATCGGGACAGTAGGTATCTATGGCTACACCTTC.